Listed below are T cell receptor beta chains from one sample, sequenced in a study of Graves' ophthalmopathy and Graves' hyperthyroidism. MiXCR, run by TCRdb on the multiplex PCR reads, gives a single entry per CDR3 protein. The sample carries roughly 480,000 distinct CDR3 sequences, roughly 14% recorded once. Sequencing used blood. Receptors originate from a woman aged 25 to 39 with Graves' ophthalmopathy. Each CDR3 is given with its conserved first and last residue. D genes are given only for firm matches. A clone size is listed for some rows: how often the clone was seen (once, few, many), or a class if it is expanded.

TRBV24-1	TRBJ1-3	many	TRBD1	CATSTSDRETGNTIYF	TGTGCCACCAGCACATCCGACAGGGAAACTGGAAACACCATATATTTT
TRBV20-1	TRBJ1-1	many	NA	CSARHSSGGDTEAFF	TGCAGTGCTAGGCATAGTTCGGGGGGGGACACTGAAGCTTTCTTT
TRBV6-5	TRBJ2-7	many	NA	CASSYGGAVEQYF	TGTGCCAGCAGTTACGGCGGCGCCGTGGAGCAGTACTTC
TRBV7-3	TRBJ2-5	once	TRBD1	CASSAGTVPQETQYF	TGTGCCAGCAGTGCCGGGACAGTCCCTCAAGAGACCCAGTACTTC
TRBV30	TRBJ2-7	many	NA	CAWSVRSQQYF	TGTGCCTGGAGTGTAAGGTCCCAGCAGTACTTC
TRBV6-1	TRBJ2-5	many	TRBD2	CASAGSGTPNQETQYF	TGTGCCAGCGCTGGTAGCGGGACACCAAACCAAGAGACCCAGTACTTC
TRBV7-7	TRBJ2-5	many	TRBD2	CASSTGLAETQYF	TGTGCTAGCAGCACGGGACTAGCGGAGACCCAGTACTTC
TRBV30	TRBJ2-2	many	NA	CAGRTDANTGELFF	TGTGCCGGCCGGACAGACGCGAACACCGGGGAGCTGTTTTTT
TRBV6-2/TRBV6-3	TRBJ2-7	many	NA	CASSYSSDRTGLPGDEQYF	TGTGCCAGCAGTTACTCCTCGGACCGCACCGGACTCCCCGGCGACGAGCAGTACTTC
TRBV6-5	TRBJ1-2	many	NA	CASSLVGHTEYGYTF	TGTGCCAGCAGCTTAGTTGGACATACCGAATATGGCTACACCTTC
TRBV19	TRBJ2-7	many	NA	CASSRKANYEQYF	TGTGCCAGTAGTAGGAAGGCCAACTACGAGCAGTACTTC
TRBV7-2	TRBJ2-5	few	NA	CASSSLVSETQYF	TGTGCCAGCAGCTCCTTGGTTTCAGAGACCCAGTACTTC
TRBV7-2	TRBJ1-5	many	NA	CASSLSGTSYQPQHF	TGTGCCAGCAGCTTGTCGGGGACTTCCTATCAGCCCCAGCATTTT
TRBV10-3	TRBJ1-1	many	TRBD1	CAITTGLNTEAFF	TGTGCCATTACGACAGGGTTGAACACTGAAGCTTTCTTT
TRBV19	TRBJ1-1	many	TRBD1	CASSIRTGRGRGTEAFF	TGTGCCAGTAGTATAAGGACCGGCAGGGGGCGAGGCACTGAAGCTTTCTTT
TRBV6-5	TRBJ2-5	many	TRBD2	CASSYDLSGRRYF	TGTGCCAGCAGTTACGACCTTAGCGGGAGAAGATACTTC
TRBV11-2	TRBJ2-2	many	NA	CASSLDPGGGTGELFF	TGTGCCAGCAGCTTAGATCCAGGGGGAGGGACCGGGGAGCTGTTTTTT
TRBV6-1	TRBJ2-7	many	NA	CASSELDEGSYEQYF	TGTGCCAGCAGTGAACTGGACGAGGGCTCCTACGAGCAGTACTTC
TRBV28	TRBJ1-1	many	TRBD1	CASSRTGPTEAFF	TGTGCCAGCAGTCGGACAGGGCCCACTGAAGCTTTCTTT
TRBV27	TRBJ1-1	NA	NA	CASSWATNTEAFF	TGTGCCAGCAGTTGGGCCACGAACACTGAAGCTTTCTTT
TRBV25-1	TRBJ2-5	NA	TRBD2	CASSEGASGWRETQYF	TGTGCCAGCAGTGAAGGGGCTAGCGGGTGGAGAGAGACCCAGTACTTC
TRBV27	TRBJ2-2	NA	NA	CVSRRGYTGELFF	TGTGTCAGCCGGAGGGGCTACACCGGGGAGCTGTTTTTT
TRBV6-5	TRBJ2-2	many	NA	CASSYGRGGANTGELFF	TGTGCCAGCAGTTACGGTAGGGGGGGAGCGAACACCGGGGAGCTGTTTTTT
TRBV20-1	TRBJ2-5	NA	NA	CSASPRANRDKRETQYF	TGCAGTGCTTCACCCCGAGCGAACCGGGACAAGCGAGAGACCCAGTACTTC
TRBV24-1	TRBJ2-2	many	NA	CATRCTWPANTGELFF	TGTGCCACCAGGTGTACTTGGCCTGCGAACACCGGGGAGCTGTTTTTT
TRBV6-5	TRBJ1-1	many	NA	CASRGGIPAFF	TGTGCCAGCAGGGGGGGTATACCAGCTTTCTTT
TRBV6-5	TRBJ1-1	many	NA	CASSYRGYRDTEAFF	TGTGCCAGCAGTTACAGGGGATACAGGGACACTGAAGCTTTCTTT
TRBV20-1	TRBJ1-1	many	TRBD1	CSASGGGQGISSDTEAFF	TGCAGTGCTAGTGGGGGGGGACAGGGTATTAGTTCGGACACTGAAGCTTTCTTT
TRBV10-3	TRBJ2-7	many	TRBD1	CAIMTGNHEQYF	TGTGCCATCATGACAGGGAACCACGAGCAGTACTTC
TRBV7-2	TRBJ2-5	NA	NA	CASSLDPGFGETQYF	TGTGCCAGCAGCTTAGACCCTGGCTTTGGAGAGACCCAGTACTTC
TRBV30	TRBJ2-7	few	NA	CAFIGRWGQSSYEQYF	TGTGCCTTCATCGGACGTTGGGGGCAGAGCTCCTACGAGCAGTACTTC
TRBV12-5	TRBJ2-4	once	TRBD1	CASGLEGAVTGGAKNIQYF	TGTGCTAGTGGTTTGGAGGGAGCGGTGACAGGGGGCGCCAAAAACATTCAGTACTTC
TRBV2	TRBJ1-1	many	NA	CASSETGQKNTEAFF	TGTGCCAGCAGTGAAACCGGACAGAAAAACACTGAAGCTTTCTTT
TRBV10-3	TRBJ2-5	many	TRBD2	CAISAGLQETQYF	TGTGCCATCAGTGCGGGACTACAAGAGACCCAGTACTTC
TRBV11-1	TRBJ2-6	many	NA	CASSLLRLPGANVLTF	TGTGCCAGCAGCTTACTACGGCTTCCTGGGGCCAACGTCCTGACTTTC
TRBV12-3/TRBV12-4	TRBJ1-1	many	TRBD1	CASIRTGGTEAFF	TGTGCCAGCATCCGGACAGGAGGCACTGAAGCTTTCTTT
TRBV14	TRBJ2-4	NA	TRBD2	CASSQDLDSGGVKYF	TGTGCCAGCAGCCAAGACTTGGACAGCGGGGGAGTTAAGTACTTC
TRBV27	TRBJ2-7	many	TRBD2	CASSLTVRESSYEQYF	TGTGCCAGCAGTTTGACGGTGCGGGAGAGCTCCTACGAGCAGTACTTC
TRBV7-8	TRBJ1-1	NA	NA	CASSLFHLRTATKNEAFF	TGTGCCAGCAGTTTATTTCACCTAAGGACAGCCACTAAAAATGAAGCTTTCTTT
TRBV20-1	TRBJ2-7	NA	TRBD2	CSARDALGEGTYF	TGCAGTGCTAGAGATGCCCTAGGGGAGGGCACCTACTTC
TRBV3-1	TRBJ2-7	many	NA	CASSQRPGHEQYF	TGTGCCAGCAGCCAACGTCCGGGGCACGAGCAGTACTTC
TRBV28	TRBJ1-2	many	NA	CASRVGYGYTF	TGTGCCAGCAGGGTAGGCTATGGCTACACCTTC
TRBV6-5	TRBJ1-2	many	NA	CASSYTSLRHGYTF	TGTGCCAGCAGTTATACGTCGTTAAGGCATGGCTACACCTTC
TRBV7-4	TRBJ1-1	many	NA	CASSQQMGTEAFF	TGTGCCAGCAGCCAGCAGATGGGGACTGAAGCTTTCTTT
TRBV7-2	TRBJ1-6	few	NA	CASSPQRSRALHF	TGTGCCAGCAGCCCCCAGCGCTCCAGAGCCCTCCACTTT
TRBV18	TRBJ1-6	NA	TRBD1	CASSPGDSNSPLHF	TGTGCCAGCTCACCCGGGGACAGCAATTCACCCCTCCACTTT
TRBV3-1	TRBJ2-7	few	NA	CASGPPGQGPYEQYF	TGTGCCAGCGGTCCCCCGGGACAAGGCCCCTACGAGCAGTACTTC
TRBV11-1	TRBJ2-7	many	TRBD1	CASSPAHGRDRVRPEQYF	TGTGCCAGCAGCCCCGCTCACGGGCGAGACAGGGTGAGGCCCGAGCAGTACTTC
TRBV6-1	TRBJ1-1	many	NA	CATGPGTEAFF	TGTGCCACCGGGCCGGGAACTGAAGCTTTCTTT
TRBV6-5	TRBJ1-2	many	NA	CASIPQGIHGYIF	TGTGCCAGCATTCCTCAGGGGATCCATGGCTACATCTTC
TRBV7-9	TRBJ1-3	many	NA	CASSPTARSGNTIYF	TGTGCCAGCAGTCCCACAGCGCGCTCTGGAAACACCATATATTTT
TRBV12-3/TRBV12-4	TRBJ2-4	few	TRBD1	CASSSGTGLGIKYF	TGTGCCAGCAGTTCCGGGACAGGGTTAGGCATTAAGTACTTC
TRBV27	TRBJ2-1	few	NA	CASSPDFSPSYNEQFF	TGTGCCAGCAGCCCAGACTTTTCCCCCTCCTACAATGAGCAGTTCTTC
TRBV6-1	TRBJ1-5	many	NA	CASSARGTFQSQPQHF	TGTGCCAGCAGTGCGCGCGGGACGTTCCAGAGCCAGCCCCAGCATTTT
TRBV6-1	TRBJ1-1	many	TRBD1	CASSEGPGGITEAFF	TGTGCCAGCAGTGAAGGGCCAGGGGGCATCACTGAAGCTTTCTTT
TRBV28	TRBJ1-1	many	NA	CASRPLMGADTEAFF	TGTGCCAGCAGGCCCTTGATGGGGGCGGACACTGAAGCTTTCTTT
TRBV27	TRBJ2-5	NA	NA	CASSLKEAGPGTQYF	TGTGCCAGCAGTTTAAAGGAGGCAGGTCCCGGGACCCAGTACTTC
TRBV6-5	TRBJ1-5	many	NA	CASSYSSRDPWGAQHF	TGTGCCAGCAGTTACTCGAGTAGGGACCCGTGGGGAGCCCAGCATTTT
TRBV7-2	TRBJ2-7	NA	NA	CASSPDGSYKQYF	TGTGCCAGCAGCCCGGACGGCTCCTACAAGCAGTACTTC
TRBV7-2	TRBJ2-7	many	TRBD2	CASSLVAGGMSYEQYF	TGTGCCAGCAGCTTAGTAGCGGGAGGGATGTCCTACGAGCAGTACTTC